This is a list of T cell receptor beta chains from one sample in a study of control samples from healthy donors and cancer patients. Measured with immunoSEQ multiplex PCR; TCRdb has only the in-frame clones, and not every one. This sample carries approximately 83,000 clones, more than 80% of them seen once, and the ten largest clones take approximately 1.5%. The sequenced material came from blood. Source of these receptors: a woman between 25 and 40 years old in good health. The CDR3 runs from the conserved cysteine through the conserved F or W. D genes are given only for firm matches. Expanded clones are given a class, and other clones once, few, many or no size at all.

V: TRBV7-8
size: NA
D: NA
J: TRBJ2-4
DNA: TGTGCCAGCAGCTTAGCCCCCCGACGGGGGCCCCAGAACATTCAGTACTTC
CDR3: CASSLAPRRGPQNIQYF

V: TRBV28
size: NA
D: NA
J: TRBJ1-5
DNA: TGTGCCAGCAGTCCTACAGGTGGGCCGGTCAATCAGCCCCAGCATTTT
CDR3: CASSPTGGPVNQPQHF

V: TRBV5-1
size: NA
D: TRBD1
J: TRBJ1-3
DNA: TGCGCCAGCAGCATGGGACAGGGTTGGGGAAACACCATATATTTT
CDR3: CASSMGQGWGNTIYF

V: TRBV6-5
size: NA
D: NA
J: TRBJ2-2
DNA: TGTGCCAGCAGTCAGCCAGCCTCGAACACCGGGGAGCTGTTTTTT
CDR3: CASSQPASNTGELFF

V: TRBV18
size: NA
D: TRBD1
J: TRBJ1-1
DNA: TGTGCCAGCTCACAAGGACAGGGTGGTTACACTGAAGCTTTCTTT
CDR3: CASSQGQGGYTEAFF

V: TRBV3-1/TRBV3-2
size: NA
D: NA
J: TRBJ1-2
DNA: TGTGCCAGCAGCCAAGATACTAAGCAGCCCTACTATGGCTACACCTTC
CDR3: CASSQDTKQPYYGYTF

V: TRBV5-6
size: NA
D: NA
J: TRBJ1-1
DNA: TGTGCCAGCAGCTTGGGGCCGAACACTGAAGCTTTCTTT
CDR3: CASSLGPNTEAFF

V: TRBV10-3
size: NA
D: TRBD1
J: TRBJ1-1
DNA: TGTGCCATCGGAGACCGGGACAGGACCCTGAACAGTGAAGCTTTCTTT
CDR3: CAIGDRDRTLNSEAFF

V: TRBV28
size: NA
D: NA
J: TRBJ1-6
DNA: TGTGCCAGCCGGGGGAGGGATTCACCCCTCCACTTT
CDR3: CASRGRDSPLHF

V: TRBV5-1
size: NA
D: NA
J: TRBJ1-1
DNA: TGCGCCAGCAGCTTACCTTCCGGGGGATGGGTTACTGAAGCTTTCTTT
CDR3: CASSLPSGGWVTEAFF

V: TRBV7-6
size: NA
D: TRBD1
J: TRBJ2-3
DNA: TGTGCCAGCAGCTTTCGACAGGGTCGGGGCACAGATACGCAGTATTTT
CDR3: CASSFRQGRGTDTQYF

V: TRBV18
size: few
D: NA
J: TRBJ2-2
DNA: TGTGCCAGCTCACCACTTAAGGACAGTTTGAACACCGGGGAGCTGTTTTTT
CDR3: CASSPLKDSLNTGELFF

V: TRBV7-6
size: NA
D: TRBD2
J: TRBJ2-7
DNA: TGTGCCAGCAGCCCCGGGGGGGGCGGCTCCTACGAGCAGTACTTC
CDR3: CASSPGGGGSYEQYF

V: TRBV7-9
size: NA
D: NA
J: TRBJ2-3
DNA: TGTGCCAGCAGCTTAGGGGCTAGCCCAGATACGCAGTATTTT
CDR3: CASSLGASPDTQYF

V: TRBV19
size: NA
D: NA
J: TRBJ1-5
DNA: TGTGCCAGTAGTATTCCCGGGCGGCAGCCCCAGCATTTT
CDR3: CASSIPGRQPQHF

V: TRBV3-1/TRBV3-2
size: NA
D: NA
J: TRBJ2-3
DNA: TGTGCCAGCAGCCAAGACGGGCTTTTTAGCACAGATACGCAGTATTTT
CDR3: CASSQDGLFSTDTQYF

V: TRBV7-2
size: NA
D: NA
J: TRBJ2-5
DNA: TGTGCCAGCAGCTTCTCCCAAGACCTCCAAGAGACCCAGTACTTC
CDR3: CASSFSQDLQETQYF

V: TRBV7-9
size: NA
D: NA
J: TRBJ1-2
DNA: TGTGCCAGCAGCTTACCAGGTCCTGGCTACACCTTC
CDR3: CASSLPGPGYTF

V: TRBV6-1
size: NA
D: TRBD1
J: TRBJ1-4
DNA: TGTGCCAGCAGTGCAACCGGGACAGGGGGCGGTGTGAATGAAAAACTGTTTTTT
CDR3: CASSATGTGGGVNEKLFF

V: TRBV10-1
size: NA
D: NA
J: TRBJ2-1
DNA: TGCGCCAGCAGTGTCCGGAGGGGGGAAGAGGAGCAGTTCTTC
CDR3: CASSVRRGEEEQFF

V: TRBV7-9
size: NA
D: NA
J: TRBJ1-2
DNA: TGTGCCAGCAGCTTAGGATTTCGGGGGCAGGGGCATGGCTACACCTTC
CDR3: CASSLGFRGQGHGYTF

V: TRBV23-1
size: NA
D: NA
J: TRBJ1-2
DNA: TGCGCCAGCAGTCAATCGTGGGGCGAGGACTATGGCTACACCTTC
CDR3: CASSQSWGEDYGYTF

V: TRBV21-1
size: NA
D: NA
J: TRBJ2-2
DNA: TGTGCCAGCAGCAAACCGCCAACGGGACTAGCGGGAGGCACGAACACCGGGGAGCTGTTTTTT
CDR3: CASSKPPTGLAGGTNTGELFF

V: TRBV6-5
size: NA
D: TRBD1
J: TRBJ2-1
DNA: TGTGCCAGCAGTTACTCGATGACAGGGGTAGGGAATGAGCAGTTCTTC
CDR3: CASSYSMTGVGNEQFF

V: TRBV11-2
size: NA
D: TRBD1
J: TRBJ2-1
DNA: TGTGCCAGCAGCCGGGACAGGGGGCAGTTCTTC
CDR3: CASSRDRGQFF

V: TRBV19
size: NA
D: TRBD2
J: TRBJ2-2
DNA: TGTGCCAGTAGTATAGAGGCGGGAGGGAACACCGGGGAGCTGTTTTTT
CDR3: CASSIEAGGNTGELFF

V: TRBV4-1
size: NA
D: TRBD2
J: TRBJ2-5
DNA: TGCGCCAGCAGCCAAGTTCTGTCACTAGCGGGTAGGCAGGAGACCCAGTACTTC
CDR3: CASSQVLSLAGRQETQYF

V: TRBV7-9
size: NA
D: NA
J: TRBJ1-3
DNA: TGTGCCAGCAGCTTACCTATCGGAAACACCATATATTTT
CDR3: CASSLPIGNTIYF

V: TRBV27
size: NA
D: NA
J: TRBJ1-6
DNA: TGTGCCAGCAGTCGAGGTGGGGCCCGGGGCTCCTATAATTCACCCCTCCACTTT
CDR3: CASSRGGARGSYNSPLHF

V: TRBV10-1
size: NA
D: NA
J: TRBJ2-1
DNA: TGCGCCAGCAGTGAGTCTTGGGCCCCCTCCTACAATGAGCAGTTCTTC
CDR3: CASSESWAPSYNEQFF